Below are 6 T cell receptor beta chains sequenced from a single sample in a study of PD-L1 blockade in urothelial cancer (dated by TCRdb to about 2017). Read against the paper, the sample's time point label means: pretreatment peripheral blood. The method behind the library was the immunoSEQ multiplex PCR assay. TCRdb mirrors the immuneACCESS table, restricted to in-frame sequences. Some clones are absent from its copies; in checked studies, under half trace to an unresolved V gene, and the reason for the others is unknown. This sample is represented by 58,000 or so clones; 81% of them were singletons. The top ten clones comprise 2.5% to 4% of the sample. This specimen consisted of PBMCs, obtained around atezolizumab (anti-PD-L1) treatment. These receptors were obtained from a man aged 65 to 79 with urothelial cancer.

This clone was picked up a small number of times. CDR3 nucleotides: TGTGCCACCGACAGGGGAGGTGGCTACACCTTC. This sequence encodes CATDRGGGYTF. The chain links TRBV10-3 to TRBJ1-2, with 8 bases matching TRBD1. This CDR3 is 11 amino acids long. CDR1 is ENHRY and CDR2 is SYGVKD in the germline V gene. V lost 10 bases, J lost 7 bases, and 5 bases stayed unmatched.

As concerns this clone: This sample also contains other DNA sequences that code for the same CDR3. The rearrangement links TRBV7-2 to TRBJ2-3; possibly TRBD2 for D (6 bases). CDR3 length equals 14 residues. Germline V gene sequence: CDR1 SGHTA, CDR2 FQGNSA. The V gene lost 0 bases and the J gene lost 4 bases, with 8 bases spanning the gap. CDR3 amino acids: CASSLAAGPDTQYF. CDR3 sequence (DNA): TGTGCCAGCAGCTTAGCCGCGGGACCAGATACGCAGTATTTT. Full variable domain (missing parts from reference TRBV7-2 and TRBJ2-3): GAGVSQSPSNKVTEKGKDVELRCDPISGHTALYWYRQSLGQGLEFLIYFQGNSAPDKSGLPSDRFSAERTGGSVSTLTIQRTQQEDSAVYLCASSLAAGPDTQYFGPGTRLTVL.

This chain connects TRBV13 to TRBJ2-1, with D maybe TRBD2 (5 bases). The CDR3 extends over 13 amino acids. Germline loops: CDR1 PRHDT, CDR2 FYEKMQ (reference sequence). With 1 base removed from V and 9 bases from J, the gap between germline ends came to 10 bases. CDR3 DNA sequence: TGTGCCAGCAGCTTAGTTCGGGGTAGTGAGCAGTTCTTC. Translated: CASSLVRGSEQFF.

The V and J genes are TRBV7-2 and TRBJ1-1; 9 bases match TRBD1. Germline CDR1 reads SGHTA; CDR2 reads FQGNSA. The trim removed 5 bases at V and 6 bases at J, leaving 4 bases unmatched. The CDR3 spans 13 residues. CDR3 DNA sequence: TGTGCCAGCAGCACACAGGGGGCGGCTGAAGCTTTCTTT. It is translated as CASSTQGAAEAFF.

The chain has TRBV11-2 and TRBJ1-1; tentatively, D is TRBD1 (6 bases). The V end lost 0 bases, the J end lost 0 bases, and 11 bases lay between the germline ends. This CDR3 is built from 16 residues. CDR1 and CDR2 (germline): SGHAT, FQNNGV. This CDR3 is CASSLEGAGVNTEAFF. CDR3 DNA sequence: TGTGCCAGCAGCTTAGAGGGGGCAGGAGTGAACACTGAAGCTTTCTTT. The full variable domain, rest sourced from reference TRBV11-2 and TRBJ1-1, is EAGVAQSPRYKIIEKRQSVAFWCNPISGHATLYWYQQILGQGPKLLIQFQNNGVVDDSQLPKDRFSAERLKGVDSTLKIQPAKLEDSAVYLCASSLEGAGVNTEAFFGQGTRLTVV.

The chain is built from TRBV27 and TRBJ1-1, with D possibly matching TRBD1 (5 bases). CDR3 length: 14 amino acids. The V gene lost 3 bases and the J gene lost 1 base, with 9 bases spanning the gap. Germline CDR1 reads MNHEY; CDR2 reads SMNVEV (reference sequence). This CDR3 is CASSLVRANTEAFF. The DNA for the CDR3 is TGTGCCAGCAGTTTGGTCAGGGCGAACACTGAAGCTTTCTTT.